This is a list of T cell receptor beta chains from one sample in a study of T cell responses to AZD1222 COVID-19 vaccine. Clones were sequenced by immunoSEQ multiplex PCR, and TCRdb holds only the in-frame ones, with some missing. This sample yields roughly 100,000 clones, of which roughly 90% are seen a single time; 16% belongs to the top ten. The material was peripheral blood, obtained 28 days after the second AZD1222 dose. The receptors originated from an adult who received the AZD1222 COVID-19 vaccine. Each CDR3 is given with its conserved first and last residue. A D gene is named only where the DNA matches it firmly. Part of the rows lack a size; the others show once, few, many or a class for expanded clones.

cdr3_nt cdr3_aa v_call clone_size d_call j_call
TGTGCCAGCAGCCTTTGGACAGGGGGCACTGAAGCTTTCTTT CASSLWTGGTEAFF TRBV4-2 NA TRBD1 TRBJ1-1
TGTGCCAGCAGTATCCAGGGCAGTCTTGAAAAACTGTTTTTT CASSIQGSLEKLFF TRBV2 NA NA TRBJ1-4
TGTGCCTGGGGTTGGGGGCCTAATCAGCCCCAGCATTTT CAWGWGPNQPQHF TRBV30 NA NA TRBJ1-5
TGTGCCAGCAGCTCCCCAGGGGGCATAAACACCGGGGAGCTGTTTTTT CASSSPGGINTGELFF TRBV5-5 NA TRBD1 TRBJ2-2
TGTGCCAGTAGTATAGCTCGGACTTCTGGAAACACCATATATTTT CASSIARTSGNTIYF TRBV19 NA NA TRBJ1-3
TGTGCCAGCACCAAGACAGGGGGCGGCGACGAGCAGTACTTC CASTKTGGGDEQYF TRBV6-5 NA TRBD1 TRBJ2-7
TGTGCCAGCAGCTTCTCCCGACTAGCGGCCTACAATGAGCAGTTCTTC CASSFSRLAAYNEQFF TRBV7-9 NA TRBD2 TRBJ2-1
TGTGCCAGCAAGGGGATTAGCACAGATACGCAGTATTTT CASKGISTDTQYF TRBV27 NA NA TRBJ2-3
TGTGCCTGGAGCCGCCAGGGGGGCTATGGCTACACCTTC CAWSRQGGYGYTF TRBV30 NA TRBD1 TRBJ1-2
TGTGCCACCAGACAGGGACGGAACACTGAAGCTTTCTTT CATRQGRNTEAFF TRBV24-1 NA NA TRBJ1-1
TGTGCCAGCAGCCCTACTCCCGGACGAGCTTTCTTT CASSPTPGRAFF TRBV11-2 few NA TRBJ1-1
TGTGCCAGCAGCTACAACGGGGAGCTGTTTTTT CASSYNGELFF TRBV7-3 once NA TRBJ2-2
TGCAGTGCTAGTAACCTACAGGGGCGGCGAATTACGGGAGCTTTCTTT CSASNLQGRRITGAFF TRBV20-1 NA TRBD1 TRBJ1-1
TGTGCCTGGAGCCAGGATAGCTCTGGAAACACCATATATTTT CAWSQDSSGNTIYF TRBV30 NA NA TRBJ1-3
TGTGCCAGCAGCTTAGAAGGGCAGGGGTCCTCCTACGAGCAGTACTTC CASSLEGQGSSYEQYF TRBV13 few NA TRBJ2-7
TGCACCAGCAGCCAAGAGAGTTGGAGGACAGGGTCTTATGGCTACACCTTC CTSSQESWRTGSYGYTF TRBV1 NA NA TRBJ1-2
TGTGCCATCAGTAGGGACAGGGGGAACAATCAGCCCCAGCATTTT CAISRDRGNNQPQHF TRBV10-3 NA TRBD1 TRBJ1-5
TGTGCCAGTAGTATCTTACAGGGAGGAGGAGAGACCCAGTACTTC CASSILQGGGETQYF TRBV19 NA NA TRBJ2-5
TGTGCCAGCAGCCCTATAGGGACTAGCCCGCCAGCCAAAAACATTCAGTACTTC CASSPIGTSPPAKNIQYF TRBV28 NA TRBD2 TRBJ2-4
TGTGCCAGCAGCGTAGTTGTGGACCCCGGTGGCTACACCTTC CASSVVVDPGGYTF TRBV9 NA NA TRBJ1-2
TGTGCCTGGAGTGCCGGGACTCCGGCCACCGGGGAGCTGTTTTTT CAWSAGTPATGELFF TRBV30 once NA TRBJ2-2
TGCGCCAGCAGCTTGGCCTCGAGAAGCGGGACACCCTCTGGGGCCAACGTCCTGACTTTC CASSLASRSGTPSGANVLTF TRBV5-1 NA NA TRBJ2-6
TGTGCCAGCAGTTCAAGGGGCCCCACCTTGGGGCAGTACTTC CASSSRGPTLGQYF TRBV27 NA NA TRBJ2-7
TGCGCCAGCAGCGCCGGGACTTCGAACACTGAAGCTTTCTTT CASSAGTSNTEAFF TRBV5-1 NA NA TRBJ1-1
TGTGCCAGCAGCCGTATAGCGGGAGGGAACGAGCAGTACTTC CASSRIAGGNEQYF TRBV11-2 NA TRBD2 TRBJ2-7
TGCGCCAGCAGTGCAGGACAGGTTAATGAAAAACTGTTTTTT CASSAGQVNEKLFF TRBV10-2 NA TRBD1 TRBJ1-4
TGTGCCAGCAGCCAAGATTACGGAAATCAGCCCCAGCATTTT CASSQDYGNQPQHF TRBV3-1/TRBV3-2 NA NA TRBJ1-5
TGTGCCAGCAGCCGCCGGGGCAGCCAGATTGGCTACACCTTC CASSRRGSQIGYTF TRBV7-9 NA NA TRBJ1-2
TGCGCCAGCAGCCGACAGGGGAACAACTATGGCTACACCTTC CASSRQGNNYGYTF TRBV5-1 NA TRBD1 TRBJ1-2
TGCGCCAGCAGCCAAACTAGCGGAGGCCCCACAGATACGCAGTATTTT CASSQTSGGPTDTQYF TRBV5-1 NA TRBD2 TRBJ2-3
TGTGCCAGCAGCTCTCGGGTAACCTACGAGCAGTACTTC CASSSRVTYEQYF TRBV7-2 NA NA TRBJ2-7
TGTGCCACCAGCAAGGACAGGGGAGGGGCTGAAGCTTTCTTT CATSKDRGGAEAFF TRBV15 NA TRBD1 TRBJ1-1
TGTGCCAGCAGCCCCAGGGGAGTAAGCAATCAGCCCCAGCATTTT CASSPRGVSNQPQHF TRBV7-2 NA NA TRBJ1-5
TGCGCCAGCAGCTTGGTGCGGGGCGAGCAGTACTTC CASSLVRGEQYF TRBV5-1 NA NA TRBJ2-7
TGTGCCAGCAGTTCAGGGATGAACACTGAAGCTTTCTTT CASSSGMNTEAFF TRBV28 NA NA TRBJ1-1
TGTGCCAGCAGTTACTCGACAGGGGGGGGATATGGCTACACCTTC CASSYSTGGGYGYTF TRBV6-5 NA TRBD1 TRBJ1-2